This TCR beta chain is from a study of cytomegalovirus exposure and HLA in healthy donors. Worth noting for this clone: The antigen is not known.

Per germline, CDR1 LGHNA and CDR2 YNFKEQ. Trimming at V came to 6 bases and at J to 6 bases, leaving 17 bases not matched to a gene. This CDR3 has 17 residues. Study-wide findings and caveats: For TCR beta chains, V- and J-gene trimming was later linked to a missense DCLRE1C variant.

Amplification used 60 Vbeta primers and 13 Jbeta primers. The repertoire was sequenced with immunoSEQ multiplex PCR; TCRdb's copy has only in-frame clones and lacks some. The table records approximately 110,000 clones, about 68% of them present only once. This chain connects TRBV4-2 to TRBJ2-7, with 10 positions matching TRBD2. The receptor's source is a woman between 35 and 50 years old in good health and CMV-seropositive. Sequencing used PBMCs. The CDR3 sequence is CASREAEGGLASLEQYF. The CDR3 bases are TGTGCCAGCAGAGAGGCAGAGGGGGGACTAGCGTCTCTCGAGCAGTACTTC.